This entry describes one T cell receptor beta chain. Its antigen is not yet known. Qualities for individual bases were not recorded, and no much larger clone is one base off. This record belongs to a study of blood T cell repertoires in COVID-19 (dated by TCRdb to between 2020 and 2021). Describing the broader study: Collaborator samples came from the United States, Italy and Spain and covered acute and convalescent phases of COVID-19. The material from the prospective study consisted of cDNA or gDNA derived from T cells, B-cell-depleted T cells, or PBMCs. Subjects who had been exposed to COVID-19, were actively infected with it, or had recovered from it provided the deeply sampled blood TCRbeta repertoires that made up the dataset. A freely available public database, intended as a resource for researchers studying the immune response to SARS-CoV-2, is where the repertoires were released. Samples were obtained from the ongoing ImmuneRACE study (first 160 participants) and from some 1,300 subjects provided by 6 global collaborators. A de-identified subject ID, COVID-19 status, age in years and sex were almost always included in the sample metadata. HLA class I and class II types, where available, came from metadata supplied by the sample provider rather than from assay-based typing. The paper as a whole reports these results and caveats: The quantity of clinical and demographic metadata differed by source and by participant and was supplied without curation.

From cysteine to phenylalanine, the CDR3 is 16 amino acids long. Of the read, only the CDR3 DNA is kept; its 48 bases are in frame from base 1. V is cut back by 5 bases and J by 3 bases, with 9 bases in the junction unmatched. In the germline V gene, CDR1 corresponds to SGHAT and CDR2 to FQNNGV. TCRbeta CDR3 regions were amplified from genomic DNA by means of the immunoSEQ Assay, a bias-controlled multiplex PCR. Turning to the authors' computational methods: Nucleated cell counts per sample were estimated from amplification of reference gene primers within the assay. To quantify the absolute abundance of each unique TCRbeta CDR3 rearrangement, sequence reads were collapsed and filtered. For each sample, productive Simpson clonality was calculated as the square root of Simpson's diversity index across productive rearrangements. TCRdb took this table from immuneACCESS and kept in-frame rearrangements with V and J called. Such tables lack part of the clones; where checked against another copy, unresolved V genes explain under half of the gap, and the rest is unexplained. V and J calls and clone size follow that table, whereas D and trimming were derived from the DNA. The sample includes 330,000 or so clones, with around nine tenths observed a single time. Over 3.5% of the sample is taken by the ten largest.

At one collaborating source in Seattle, patients were enrolled during active infection and were followed longitudinally through the course of disease. Each collaborating institution followed its own protocols to collect whole blood in K2EDTA tubes. For TCRbeta analysis, collaborator samples were shipped as frozen whole blood, as isolated PBMCs, or as DNA extracted from either sample type. This clonotype was sampled from a woman aged 55-70 years with COVID-19, enrolled during active disease. The sequencing sample was made of peripheral blood. The V and J segments used are TRBV11-2 and TRBJ2-1; 8 central bases correspond to TRBD1. CDR3 reads: CASSPVGQGYYNEQFF. Here is the DNA: TGTGCCAGCAGCCCTGTTGGACAGGGTTACTACAATGAGCAGTTCTTC.